This T cell receptor beta chain was identified in a study of cytomegalovirus exposure and HLA in healthy donors. PCR employed 60 Vbeta and 13 Jbeta primers. In the study's own analysis: Among the unique TCR beta chains that a later analysis counted, about 86 million in all, roughly 9.9 million were shared. TCRdb keeps only in-frame clones here, not all; method: immunoSEQ multiplex PCR. Clone size and the V and J calls come from that table; the DNA yielded D and trimming. The sample has 150,000 to 200,000 clones, approximately 76% seen once. About this clone itself: As yet, its antigen is unknown.

Study outcomes and limitations: Previous analysis showed most TCR beta V segments were productive about 87% or about 30% of the time. A later analysis linked 15,000 to 20,000 TCR beta sequences to HLA alleles at 0.05 false discovery rate. Testing in vitro showed three CMV-associated chains specific for CMV antigens.

The receptor's source is a man aged 60-69 years in good health and CMV-seronegative. The sample taken for sequencing was PBMCs.

This CDR3 reads CASSFSSGRAPSYEQYF. CDR3 coding DNA: TGTGCCAGCAGCTTTTCTAGCGGGAGGGCCCCCTCCTACGAGCAGTACTTC. V gene TRBV5-4 combines with J gene TRBJ2-7, with 12 bases identical to TRBD2. V was pared by 2 bases and J by 0 bases, with 6 bases of the junction left unmatched. The CDR3 covers 17 residues. The germline V gene encodes CDR1 SGHNT and CDR2 YYREEE (reference sequence).